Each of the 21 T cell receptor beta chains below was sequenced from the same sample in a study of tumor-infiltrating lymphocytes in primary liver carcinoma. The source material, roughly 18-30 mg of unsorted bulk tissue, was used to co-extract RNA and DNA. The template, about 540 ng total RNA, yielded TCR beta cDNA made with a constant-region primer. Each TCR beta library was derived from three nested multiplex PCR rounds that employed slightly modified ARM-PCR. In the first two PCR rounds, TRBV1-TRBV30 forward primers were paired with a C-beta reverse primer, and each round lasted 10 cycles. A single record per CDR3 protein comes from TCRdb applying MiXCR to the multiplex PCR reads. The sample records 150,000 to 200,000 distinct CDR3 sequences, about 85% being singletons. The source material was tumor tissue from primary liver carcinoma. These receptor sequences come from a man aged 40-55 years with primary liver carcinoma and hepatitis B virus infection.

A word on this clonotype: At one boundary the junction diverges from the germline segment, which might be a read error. CDR3 sequence reads: CASSSRDSQGYSYTF. CDR3 coding DNA: TGTGCCAGCAGCTCCCGTGACAGCCAGGGCTATAGCTACACCTTC. The gene calls are TRBV25-1 and TRBJ1-2; the D gene is possibly TRBD1 (5 bases). The CDR3 length is 15 residues. CDR1 and CDR2 from the germline V gene are MGHDK and SYGVNS.

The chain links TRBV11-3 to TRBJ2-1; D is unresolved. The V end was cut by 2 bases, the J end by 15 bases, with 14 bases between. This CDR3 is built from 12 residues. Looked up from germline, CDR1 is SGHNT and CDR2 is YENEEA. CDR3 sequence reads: CASSLNANKRFF. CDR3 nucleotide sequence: TGTGCCAGCAGCTTAAATGCCAACAAGCGGTTCTTC.

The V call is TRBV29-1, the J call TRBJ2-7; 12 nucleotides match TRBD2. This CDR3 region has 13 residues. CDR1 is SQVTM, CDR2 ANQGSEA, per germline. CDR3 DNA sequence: TGCAACATTGGTCCTAGCGGGAGGGACGAGCAGTACTTC. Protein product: CNIGPSGRDEQYF.

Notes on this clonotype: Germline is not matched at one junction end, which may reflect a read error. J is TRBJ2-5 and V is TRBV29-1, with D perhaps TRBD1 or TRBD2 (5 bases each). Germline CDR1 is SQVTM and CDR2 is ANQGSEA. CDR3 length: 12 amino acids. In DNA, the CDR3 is TGCATCGTTAAGGCAGAGGGGGAGACCCAGTACTTC. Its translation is CIVKAEGETQYF.

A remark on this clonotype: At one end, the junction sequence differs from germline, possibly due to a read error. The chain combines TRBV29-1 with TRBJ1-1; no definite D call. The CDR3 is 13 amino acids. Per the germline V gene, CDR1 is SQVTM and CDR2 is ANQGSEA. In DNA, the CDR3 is TGTAGCGTTGGATCGGATAGCATAGCTGAAGCTTTCTTT. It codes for CSVGSDSIAEAFF.

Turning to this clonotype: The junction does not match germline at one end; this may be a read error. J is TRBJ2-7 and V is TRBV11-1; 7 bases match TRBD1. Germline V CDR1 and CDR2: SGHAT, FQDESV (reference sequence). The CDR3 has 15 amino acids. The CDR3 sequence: CAGSSLPGGAYEQYF. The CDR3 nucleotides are TGTGCCGGCAGCTCGCTTCCAGGGGGTGCCTACGAGCAGTACTTC.

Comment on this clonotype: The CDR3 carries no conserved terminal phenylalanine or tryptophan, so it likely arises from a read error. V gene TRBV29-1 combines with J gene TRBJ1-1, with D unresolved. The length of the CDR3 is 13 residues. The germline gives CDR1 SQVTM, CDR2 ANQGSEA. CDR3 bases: TGCAGCGCTCAGAGCCAGAAGAACACCGAAGCTTTCCGT. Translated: CSAQSQKNTEAFR.

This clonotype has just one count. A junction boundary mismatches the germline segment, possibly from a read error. CDR3: CASSDGTNTEAFF. In DNA, the CDR3 is TGTGCCAGCAGTGATGGTACGAACACTGAAGCCTTCTTT. The chain is built from TRBV6-1 and TRBJ1-1, with D unclear. This CDR3 has 13 residues. Germline CDR1 reads MNHNS; CDR2 reads SASEGT.

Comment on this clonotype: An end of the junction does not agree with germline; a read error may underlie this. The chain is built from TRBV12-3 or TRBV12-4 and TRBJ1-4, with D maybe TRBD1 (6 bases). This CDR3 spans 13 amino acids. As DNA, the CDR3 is TGTGCCAACAGTATATCAGGGGTCAAAAAACTGTTTTTT. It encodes CANSISGVKKLFF.

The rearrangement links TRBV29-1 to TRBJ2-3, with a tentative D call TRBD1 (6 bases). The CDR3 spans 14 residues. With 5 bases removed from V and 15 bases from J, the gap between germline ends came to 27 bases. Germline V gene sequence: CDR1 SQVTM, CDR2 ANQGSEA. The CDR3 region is CSVSGPGASDTHYF. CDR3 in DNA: TGCAGCGTTTCCGGGCCAGGGGCGTCAGATACCCATTATTTT.

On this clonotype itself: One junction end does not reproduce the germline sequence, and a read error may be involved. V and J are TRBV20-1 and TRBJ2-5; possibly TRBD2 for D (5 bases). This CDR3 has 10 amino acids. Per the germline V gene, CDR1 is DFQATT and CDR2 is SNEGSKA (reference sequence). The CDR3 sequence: CNASSETQYF. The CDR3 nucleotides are TGCAATGCTAGCTCGGAGACCCAGTACTTC.

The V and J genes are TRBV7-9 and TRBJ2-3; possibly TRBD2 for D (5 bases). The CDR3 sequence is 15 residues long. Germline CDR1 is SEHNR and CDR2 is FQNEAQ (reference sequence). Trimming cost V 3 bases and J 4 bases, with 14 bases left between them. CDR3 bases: TGTGCCAGCAGCTTGGACGTGGACGGGGCAGATACGCAGTATTTT. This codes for CASSLDVDGADTQYF.

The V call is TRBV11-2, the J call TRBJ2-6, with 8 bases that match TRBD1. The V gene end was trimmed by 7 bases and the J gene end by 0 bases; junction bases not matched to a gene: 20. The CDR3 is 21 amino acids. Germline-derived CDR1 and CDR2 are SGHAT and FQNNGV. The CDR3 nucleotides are TGTGCCAGCAACACGGGCGGAGACAGGGGCATTTCCCTCTCTGGGGCCAACGTCCTGACTTTC. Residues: CASNTGGDRGISLSGANVLTF.

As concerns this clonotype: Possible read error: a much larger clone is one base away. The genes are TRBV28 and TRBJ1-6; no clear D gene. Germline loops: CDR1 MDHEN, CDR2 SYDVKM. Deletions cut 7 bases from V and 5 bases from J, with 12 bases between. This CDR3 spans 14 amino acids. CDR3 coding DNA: TGTGCCAGCATTTCGGCCAGCAATAATTCACCCCTCCACTTT. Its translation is CASISASNNSPLHF.

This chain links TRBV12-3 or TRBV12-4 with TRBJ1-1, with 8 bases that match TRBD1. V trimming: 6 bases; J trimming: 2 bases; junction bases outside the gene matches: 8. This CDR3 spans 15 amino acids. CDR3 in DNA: TGTGCCAGCAGCCCCGTCACAGGGGGAAACACTGAAGCTTTCTTT. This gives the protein CASSPVTGGNTEAFF.

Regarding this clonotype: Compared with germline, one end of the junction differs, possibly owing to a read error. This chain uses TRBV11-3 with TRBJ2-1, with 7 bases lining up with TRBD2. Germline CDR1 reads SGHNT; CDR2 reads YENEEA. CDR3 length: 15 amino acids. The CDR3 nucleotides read TGTGCCAGCATCTTAGGGCGGGAGAGTCACGATGAGCAGTTCTTC. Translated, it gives CASILGRESHDEQFF. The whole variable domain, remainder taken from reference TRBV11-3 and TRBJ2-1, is EAGVVQSPRYKIIEKKQPVAFWCNPISGHNTLYWYLQNLGQGPELLIRYENEEAVDDSQLPKDRFSAERLKGVDSTLKIQPAELGDSAVYLCASILGRESHDEQFFGPGTRLTVL.

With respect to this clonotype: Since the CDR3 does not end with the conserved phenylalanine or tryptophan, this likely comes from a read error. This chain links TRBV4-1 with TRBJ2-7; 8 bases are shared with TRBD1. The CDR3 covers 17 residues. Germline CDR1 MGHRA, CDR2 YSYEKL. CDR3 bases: TGCGTCAGCAGCCAAGAGCCCTGGACAGGGTTTGGATACGAGCAGTACTTG. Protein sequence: CVSSQEPWTGFGYEQYL.

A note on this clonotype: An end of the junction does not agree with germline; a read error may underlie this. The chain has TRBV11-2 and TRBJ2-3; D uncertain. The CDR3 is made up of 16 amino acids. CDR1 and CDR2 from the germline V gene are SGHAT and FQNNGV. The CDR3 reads CASCRRSTENTDTQYF. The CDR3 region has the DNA TGTGCCAGCTGCAGAAGAAGTACAGAGAACACAGATACTCAGTATTTT.

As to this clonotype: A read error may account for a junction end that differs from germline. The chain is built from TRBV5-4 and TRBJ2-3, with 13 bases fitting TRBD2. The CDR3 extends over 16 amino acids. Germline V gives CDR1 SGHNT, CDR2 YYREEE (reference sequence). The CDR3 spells CASSSGLAGEADMQYF. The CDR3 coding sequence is TGTGCCAGCAGCTCAGGACTAGCGGGAGAGGCAGATATGCAGTATTTT.

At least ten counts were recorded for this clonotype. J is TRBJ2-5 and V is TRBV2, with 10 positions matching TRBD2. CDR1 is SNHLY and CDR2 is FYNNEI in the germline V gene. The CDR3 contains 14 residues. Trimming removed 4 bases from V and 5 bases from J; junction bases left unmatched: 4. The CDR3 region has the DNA TGTGCCAGCAGTGGCCCAGCGGGAGGGGAGACCCAGTACTTC. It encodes CASSGPAGGETQYF.

In DNA, the CDR3 is TGTGCCAGCAGCTTGACTGGTATTATGGATGAGCAGTTCTTC. Its translation is CASSLTGIMDEQFF. The chain links TRBV11-3 to TRBJ2-1; D not certain. The V end lost 3 bases, the J end lost 8 bases, and 14 bases lay between the germline ends. The CDR3 has 14 residues. Per the germline V gene, CDR1 is SGHNT and CDR2 is YENEEA.